This is a list of T cell receptor beta chains from one sample in a study of cytomegalovirus exposure and HLA in healthy donors. Measured with immunoSEQ multiplex PCR; TCRdb has only the in-frame clones, and not every one. Here the sample spans some 220,000 clones, more than 60% being singletons. Sequencing used PBMCs. The receptors here all came from a woman aged 55 to 70 in good health and CMV-seropositive. The conserved cysteine and the conserved F or W are not part of the CDR3 here.

j_call	v_call	cdr3_aa
TRBJ2-4	TRBV30	ACSTLNIQY
TRBJ2-1	TRBV28	ASSFYRASSYNEQF
TRBJ1-2	TRBV4-3	ASSQGLRPQEAIYGYT
TRBJ1-6	TRBV5-6	ASSLGSGQGVYSPLH
TRBJ1-2	TRBV5-1	ASRKEVRYGYT
TRBJ2-3	TRBV9	ASRSQGRDTQY
TRBJ1-2	TRBV5-1	ASSLALQGFSYGYT
TRBJ1-5	TRBV10-3	AISQGGNQPQH
TRBJ1-2	TRBV6-5	ASRPGQNYGYT
TRBJ1-2	TRBV5-1	ASSLDSTNYGYT
TRBJ2-7	TRBV10-3	AIRRERETYEQY
TRBJ1-3	TRBV7-2	ASSLVAGALSGNTIY
TRBJ2-7	TRBV5-1	ASSSGTGASYEQY